This T cell receptor beta chain was identified in a study of Ad26.COV2.S vaccination and SARS-CoV-2 variants. Study-wide background: Trial arm assignment for the donor was COV1001 Ad26.COV2.S. Each vaccinee took Ad26.COV2.S intramuscularly, once or twice 56 days apart.

Indicated treatment: roughly 18 received Ad26.COV2.S at low or high dose, single or two shots; about 5 received placebo; per-sample allocation not given. Specimen acquisition occurred on day 63 following the initial vaccine or placebo injection. The junction had 7 bases not matched to a gene; V was cut back by 1 base and J by 2 bases. This CDR3 comprises 17 residues. The germline V gene encodes CDR1 SGHNT and CDR2 YENEEA. Turning to this clone: The target antigen is unknown.

TCRdb's copy holds only in-frame clones and misses some; the assay was immunoSEQ multiplex PCR. Of fewer than 600,000 clones listed, roughly nine tenths are singletons. Study findings and constraints: The study found similar non-spike TCR breadth in vaccine and placebo recipients.

Sequences were derived from peripheral blood, sampled in a trial of Ad26.COV2.S vaccine versus placebo. The gene calls are TRBV11-3 and TRBJ2-7; the match to TRBD2 covers 11 bases. The clonotype originates from a person aged 18-65 years who received the Ad26.COV2.S COVID-19 vaccine or a placebo. The CDR3 DNA reads as TGTGCCAGCAGCTTAGGTAGACTTAGCGGGAGGGCCTACGAGCAGTACTTC. Encoded protein: CASSLGRLSGRAYEQYF.